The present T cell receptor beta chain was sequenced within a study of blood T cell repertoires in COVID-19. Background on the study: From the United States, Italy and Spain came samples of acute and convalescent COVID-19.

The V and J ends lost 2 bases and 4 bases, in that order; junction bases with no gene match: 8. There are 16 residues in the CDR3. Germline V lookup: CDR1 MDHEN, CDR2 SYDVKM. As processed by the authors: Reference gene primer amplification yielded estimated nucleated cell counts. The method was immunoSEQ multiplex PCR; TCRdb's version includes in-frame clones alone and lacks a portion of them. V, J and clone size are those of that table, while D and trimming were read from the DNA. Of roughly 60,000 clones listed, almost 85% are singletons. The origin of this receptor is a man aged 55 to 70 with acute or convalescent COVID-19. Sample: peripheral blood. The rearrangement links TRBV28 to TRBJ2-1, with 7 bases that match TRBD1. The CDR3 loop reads CASSLIGTADYNEQFF. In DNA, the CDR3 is TGTGCCAGCAGTTTAATTGGGACAGCTGATTACAATGAGCAGTTCTTC.